One and the same sample provided the 5 T cell receptor beta chains below, sequenced in a study of beta chain features in type 1 diabetes. Study-level findings and limits: All four CD4+ subsets of Type 1 diabetes patients contained TCRB CDR3s that were moderately but significantly shorter.

TCRB transcripts that were expressed got sequenced, as all of the isolated RNA had been reverse transcribed. TCRdb keeps only in-frame clones here, not all; method: immunoSEQ multiplex PCR. Of 50,000 to 65,000 clones listed, roughly two fifths are singletons. For these receptors, no antigen is known. Sequencing was done on a sample of Tregs from blood. The receptors were sampled from a man aged 30 to 39 with type 1 diabetes.

This sequence joins TRBV29-1 and TRBJ2-1, with TRBD2 as a possible D gene (5 bases). The V gene lost 0 bases and the J gene lost 10 bases, with 16 bases spanning the gap. This CDR3 has 14 amino acids. CDR1 SQVTM and CDR2 ANQGSEA come from the germline V gene. The CDR3 DNA reads as TGCAGCGTTGAAGAGGGAGCCACCTATGGAGAGCAGTTCTTC. The encoded protein is CSVEEGATYGEQFF.

The rearrangement uses TRBV9 and TRBJ2-7; D is possibly TRBD1 (5 bases). The V end was cut by 0 bases, the J end by 6 bases, with 10 bases between. CDR1 is SGDLS, CDR2 YYNGEE, per germline. The CDR3 extends over 13 amino acids. The CDR3 loop is CASSVGRGLEQYF. The CDR3, as DNA: TGTGCCAGCAGCGTAGGTAGGGGCCTCGAGCAGTACTTC. The full variable domain, rest sourced from reference TRBV9 and TRBJ2-7, is DSGVTQTPKHLITATGQRVTLRCSPRSGDLSVYWYQQSLDQGLQFLIQYYNGEERAKGNILERFSAQQFPDLHSELNLSSLELGDSALYFCASSVGRGLEQYFGPGTRLTVT.

V is TRBV28 and J is TRBJ1-2; 12 nucleotides match TRBD1. The V gene end was trimmed by 2 bases and the J gene end by 4 bases; junction bases not matched to a gene: 2. The V gene's germline CDR1 is MDHEN and CDR2 SYDVKM. The CDR3 has 15 amino acids. CDR3 protein: CASSLGTGGGYGYTF. In DNA form, the CDR3 reads TGTGCCAGCAGTTTAGGGACAGGGGGCGGCTATGGCTACACCTTC.

This clone was recorded a few times. The genes are TRBV4-3 and TRBJ2-4; 10 bases map to TRBD1. The CDR3 spans 16 residues. Germline V gives CDR1 LGHNA, CDR2 YSLEER. Germline trimming cut 1 base from V and 9 bases from J; bases unmatched to any gene: 9. CDR3 sequence: CASSQAGTGDGGIQYF. CDR3 nucleotide sequence: TGCGCCAGCAGCCAAGCCGGGACAGGGGACGGAGGCATTCAGTACTTC.

This clone has just a few counts. This sequence joins TRBV11-2 and TRBJ1-1; no clear D gene. V was clipped by 2 bases and J by 1 base, with 5 bases between them. The germline CDR1 and CDR2 sequences are SGHAT and FQNNGV. CDR3 length: 13 amino acids. The DNA of the CDR3 is TGTGCCAGCAGCTTAAGACAGAACACTGAAGCTTTCTTT. Its translation: CASSLRQNTEAFF.